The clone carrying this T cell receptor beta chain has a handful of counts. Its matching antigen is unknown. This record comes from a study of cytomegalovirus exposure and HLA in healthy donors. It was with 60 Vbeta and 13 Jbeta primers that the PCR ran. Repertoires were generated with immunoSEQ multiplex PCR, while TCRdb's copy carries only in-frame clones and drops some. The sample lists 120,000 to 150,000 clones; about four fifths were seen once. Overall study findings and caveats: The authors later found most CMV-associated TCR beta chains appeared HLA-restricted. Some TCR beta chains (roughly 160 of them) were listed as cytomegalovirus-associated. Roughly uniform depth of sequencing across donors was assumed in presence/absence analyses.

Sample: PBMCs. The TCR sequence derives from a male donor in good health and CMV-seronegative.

The chain's CDR3 is CASSQETPRAEAFF. The CDR3 DNA follows: TGCGCCAGCAGCCAAGAAACCCCCAGGGCTGAAGCTTTCTTT. The chain combines TRBV4-1 with TRBJ1-1; D is possibly TRBD1 (5 bases). Trimming took off 0 bases at V and 6 bases at J, with 11 bases between the two ends. The CDR3 consists of 14 residues. Germline CDR1 is MGHRA and CDR2 is YSYEKL.